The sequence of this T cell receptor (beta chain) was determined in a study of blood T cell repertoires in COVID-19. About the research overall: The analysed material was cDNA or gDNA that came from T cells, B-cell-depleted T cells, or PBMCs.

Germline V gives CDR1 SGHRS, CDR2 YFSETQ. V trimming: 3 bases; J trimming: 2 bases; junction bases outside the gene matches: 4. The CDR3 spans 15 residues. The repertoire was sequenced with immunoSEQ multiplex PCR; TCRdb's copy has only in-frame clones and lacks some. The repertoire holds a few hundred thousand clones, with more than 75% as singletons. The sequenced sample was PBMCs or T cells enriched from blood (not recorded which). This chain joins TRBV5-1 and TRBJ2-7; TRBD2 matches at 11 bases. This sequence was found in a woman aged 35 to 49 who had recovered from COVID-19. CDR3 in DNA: TGCGCCAGCAGCTGGGGACTAGCGGAGACCTACGAGCAGTACTTC. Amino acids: CASSWGLAETYEQYF.